One and the same sample provided the 30 T cell receptor beta chains below, sequenced in a study of T cells in Graves' hyperthyroidism and ophthalmopathy. TCR beta CDR3 regions were amplified from RNA. Using the HTBI primer set, a first-round RT-PCR was run on the TCR CDR3. In TCRdb, the multiplex PCR reads were re-called with MiXCR into one record per CDR3 protein. The sample shows roughly 630,000 distinct CDR3 sequences, more than 15% of them seen only once. The sequenced material came from blood. Source of these receptors: a woman younger than 45 with Graves' hyperthyroidism.

The rearrangement uses TRBV27 and TRBJ2-3; tentative D call: TRBD2 (5 bases). V was cut by 2 bases and J by 4 bases, with 10 bases left in between. Germline V CDR1 and CDR2: MNHEY, SMNVEV (reference sequence). There are 14 residues in the CDR3. The chain's CDR3 is CASSLRRLADTQYF. Here the CDR3 DNA reads TGTGCCAGCAGTTTAAGGAGGTTAGCAGATACGCAGTATTTT.

V usage is TRBV25-1 and J usage is TRBJ1-6; 10 nucleotides match TRBD1. Germline assignment: CDR1 MGHDK and CDR2 SYGVNS. The CDR3 contains 19 residues. V was pared by 4 bases and J by 0 bases, with 9 bases of the junction left unmatched. The CDR3: CASSAWGGQGISYNSPLHF. The CDR3 DNA is TGTGCCAGCAGTGCATGGGGGGGACAGGGGATCTCCTATAATTCACCCCTCCACTTT.

This clonotype was detected a few times. The chain couples TRBV11-1 to TRBJ2-7; 12 bases are shared with TRBD2. The CDR3 totals 16 residues. Looked up from germline, CDR1 is SGHAT and CDR2 is FQDESV (reference sequence). V shed 2 bases and J 3 bases; nucleotides not matched to a gene: 5. CDR3 protein: CASSLRTSGIHYEQYF. In DNA, the CDR3 is TGTGCCAGCAGCTTACGGACTAGCGGGATTCACTACGAGCAGTACTTC.

The DNA for the CDR3 is TGCGCCAGCAGTGAGTCGACTAGCGGCACCTACGAGCAGTACTTC. The encoded protein is CASSESTSGTYEQYF. The chain uses TRBV10-1 and TRBJ2-7; 9 nucleotides agree with TRBD2. The CDR3 extends over 15 amino acids. The V segment lost 0 bases and the J segment 2 bases; nucleotides outside the gene matches: 2. Per the germline V gene, CDR1 is WNHNN and CDR2 is SYGVQD (reference sequence).

The table lists this clonotype with many counts. The chain joins TRBV27 to TRBJ2-7; the D gene could be TRBD1 or TRBD2 (5 bases each). CDR3 length: 13 residues. Germline values: CDR1 MNHEY, CDR2 SMNVEV (reference sequence). The V end was cut by 5 bases, the J end by 7 bases, with 15 bases between. The CDR3 is CASSARAWGEQYF. CDR3 nucleotide sequence: TGTGCCAGCAGTGCTCGTGCCTGGGGGGAGCAGTACTTC.

This clonotype was seen at least ten times. V gene TRBV7-2 combines with J gene TRBJ2-2; TRBD1 aligns across 9 bases. Germline-derived CDR1 and CDR2 are SGHTA and FQGNSA. The CDR3 has 15 amino acids. V lost 1 base, J lost 3 bases, and 0 bases stayed unmatched. CDR3 in amino acids: CASSLGDRDTGELFF. The CDR3 bases are TGTGCCAGCAGCTTAGGGGACAGGGACACCGGGGAGCTGTTTTTT.

This clonotype showed up many times. This chain's CDR3 is CASSVNRGPGTEAFF. CDR3 coding DNA: TGTGCCAGCAGCGTCAACAGGGGGCCCGGTACTGAAGCTTTCTTT. The chain uses TRBV7-9 and TRBJ1-1, with 9 bases identical to TRBD1. CDR3 length equals 15 residues. V shed 5 bases, J shed 5 bases, and the junction held 9 bases outside the gene matches. CDR1 SEHNR and CDR2 FQNEAQ come from the germline V gene (reference sequence).

This clonotype has at least ten counts. The chain joins TRBV27 to TRBJ2-3, with D perhaps matching TRBD2 (6 bases). This CDR3 comprises 15 residues. The germline gives CDR1 MNHEY, CDR2 SMNVEV (reference sequence). V was pared by 3 bases and J by 3 bases, with 13 bases between. CDR3: CASSLGGVVTDTQYF. The CDR3 nucleotides are TGTGCCAGCAGTTTGGGGGGAGTGGTGACAGATACGCAGTATTTT.

Only one count was recorded for this clonotype. The chain recombines TRBV7-8 with TRBJ1-1; D uncertain. The CDR3 length is 14 residues. Trimming pared 4 bases from V and 3 bases from J, leaving 12 bases between. Germline V lookup: CDR1 SGHVS, CDR2 FQNEAQ. As DNA, the CDR3 is TGTGCCAGCAGCTACCAAACGGGGTACACTGAAGCTTTCTTT. Amino acids: CASSYQTGYTEAFF.

This clonotype came up many times. The V gene is TRBV18, the J gene TRBJ1-1; D gene uncertain. V was trimmed by 6 bases and J by 3 bases, leaving 14 bases between them. Germline-derived CDR1 and CDR2 are KGHSH and LQKENI. This CDR3 contains 14 residues. The DNA of the CDR3 is TGTGCCAGCTCCGGAGTCGAGAAGGACACTGAAGCTTTCTTT. Protein: CASSGVEKDTEAFF.

In its sample, this clonotype was seen a few times. The chain combines TRBV9 with TRBJ2-1; D is ambiguous. V was clipped by 4 bases and J by 10 bases, with 18 bases between them. The germline V gene encodes CDR1 SGDLS and CDR2 YYNGEE. The CDR3 has 14 residues. The DNA of the CDR3 is TGTGCCAGCAGCCCCGTCCCTCAGTCTCGGGAGCAGTTCTTC. This codes for CASSPVPQSREQFF.

This clonotype showed up many times. The CDR3 spells CSARDTGSARQFF. CDR3 nucleotides: TGCAGTGCTAGAGATACAGGGTCGGCAAGGCAGTTCTTC. The chain couples TRBV20-1 to TRBJ2-1, with D possibly being TRBD1 (6 bases). The ends were cut back, 0 bases at V and 12 bases at J, with 15 bases in the middle. This CDR3 spans 13 amino acids. Germline assignment: CDR1 DFQATT and CDR2 SNEGSKA (reference sequence).

In its sample, this clonotype was seen many times. DNA of the CDR3: TGTGCCAGCAGGGAGGGGTATAGCAATCAGCCCCAGCATTTT. Amino acid sequence: CASREGYSNQPQHF. The rearrangement uses TRBV27 and TRBJ1-5; D might be TRBD1 (5 bases). Germline assignment: CDR1 MNHEY and CDR2 SMNVEV (reference sequence). V dropped 6 bases and J dropped 0 bases, with 9 bases sitting between them. The CDR3 is made up of 14 amino acids.

This clonotype was counted between two and nine times. The chain uses TRBV5-1 and TRBJ1-2; D perhaps matches TRBD1 (6 bases). Germline CDR1 and CDR2: SGHRS and YFSETQ. V dropped 0 bases and J dropped 6 bases, with 9 bases sitting between them. The CDR3 loop spans 13 amino acids. CDR3 in amino acids: CASSLGTADGYTF. The CDR3 DNA reads as TGCGCCAGCAGCTTGGGGACAGCTGATGGCTACACCTTC.

Points on this clonotype: Being one base from a much bigger clone, this may be a read error. The V call is TRBV28, the J call TRBJ2-1, with TRBD2 matching 7 bases. Germline CDR1 and CDR2: MDHEN and SYDVKM. J gave up 9 bases and V 2 bases, and 7 bases lay outside the gene matches. The CDR3 has 14 amino acids. CDR3 protein: CASSLAGLVGEQFF. The CDR3 nucleotides are TGTGCCAGCAGTTTAGCCGGACTAGTGGGTGAGCAGTTCTTC.

Many counts were recorded for this clonotype. The V and J genes are TRBV2 and TRBJ2-7, with 11 bases identical to TRBD2. The CDR3 has 15 amino acids. Germline values: CDR1 SNHLY, CDR2 FYNNEI. V lost 8 bases and J lost 3; bases outside the gene matches: 9. The CDR3 region is CASSPGLADFYEQYF. The CDR3 region has the DNA TGTGCCAGCTCACCGGGACTAGCGGACTTCTACGAGCAGTACTTC.

This clonotype was seen more than once but under ten times. In nucleotides, the CDR3 is TGTGCCAGCTCACCACCGTTCGCCAGGGGAAATGAAAAACTGTTTTTT. Translating gives CASSPPFARGNEKLFF. The chain links TRBV18 to TRBJ1-4; TRBD1 is a possible D gene (6 bases). CDR1 and CDR2 from the germline V gene are KGHSH and LQKENI. The CDR3 loop spans 16 amino acids. V was pared by 0 bases and J by 5 bases, with 13 bases between.

This chain connects TRBV6-2 or TRBV6-3 to TRBJ2-7; TRBD1 matches 7 bases. Germline V CDR1 and CDR2: MNHEY, SVGEGT. V shed 0 bases, J shed 4 bases, and the junction held 6 bases outside the gene matches. This CDR3 region has 15 residues. CDR3 loop: CASSYSSEGAYEQYF. Here the CDR3 DNA reads TGTGCCAGCAGTTACTCGAGTGAGGGGGCATACGAGCAGTACTTC.

The V call is TRBV15, the J call TRBJ2-7; tentative D call: TRBD1 (6 bases). Germline V lookup: CDR1 LNHNV, CDR2 YYDKDF (reference sequence). Trimming left V 3 bases short and J 6 bases short, with 12 bases between. The CDR3 sequence is 13 residues long. CDR3 loop: CATSRVQGSEQYF. As DNA, the CDR3 is TGTGCCACCAGCAGGGTACAGGGTAGCGAGCAGTACTTC. Filled out from reference TRBV15 and TRBJ2-7, the complete variable domain reads DAMVIQNPRYQVTQFGKPVTLSCSQTLNHNVMYWYQQKSSQAPKLLFHYYDKDFNNEADTPDNFQSRRPNTSFCFLDIRSPGLGDTAMYLCATSRVQGSEQYFGPGTRLTVT.

The chain joins TRBV27 to TRBJ1-2; D is perhaps TRBD1 (5 bases). The CDR3 spans 15 residues. Germline V gene data show CDR1 as MNHEY and CDR2 as SMNVEV (reference sequence). V lost 1 base and J 4 bases, leaving 13 bases between the germline ends. The CDR3 is CASSLFAGKSYGYTF. CDR3 DNA sequence: TGTGCCAGCAGTTTATTCGCAGGGAAGAGCTATGGCTACACCTTC.

This clonotype was found many times. The V call is TRBV12-3 or TRBV12-4, the J call TRBJ2-1, with no clear D. The CDR3 has 14 residues. Trimming took 0 bases from V and 3 from J, leaving 6 bases between them. The CDR3 region has the DNA TGTGCCAGCAGTTTAGCAGGGATCTACAATGAGCAGTTCTTC. Residues: CASSLAGIYNEQFF.

This clonotype was counted ten times or more. The CDR3 here is CASSLSGTSDPYEQYF. DNA of the CDR3: TGTGCCAGCAGTTTATCGGGGACTAGCGATCCCTACGAGCAGTACTTC. The V and J genes are TRBV27 and TRBJ2-7; 10 bases agree with TRBD2. From germline, CDR1 is MNHEY and CDR2 SMNVEV (reference sequence). V was pared by 0 bases and J by 2 bases, with 4 bases of the junction left unmatched. CDR3 size: 16 residues.

At least ten counts were recorded for this clonotype. The J gene is TRBJ1-2, the V gene TRBV2; a possible D gene is TRBD1 (5 bases). V dropped 7 bases and J dropped 4 bases, with 13 bases sitting between them. Germline values: CDR1 SNHLY, CDR2 FYNNEI. The CDR3 runs 13 residues. The CDR3 DNA reads TGTGCCAGCACGCGGGGGGGGGGCTATGGCTACACCTTC. Translation gives CASTRGGGYGYTF. Looking up the rest from reference TRBV2 and TRBJ1-2 gives the full variable domain: EPEVTQTPSHQVTQMGQEVILRCVPISNHLYFYWYRQILGQKVEFLVSFYNNEISEKSEIFDDQFSVERPDGSNFTLKIRSTKLEDSAMYFCASTRGGGYGYTFGSGTRLTVV.

Note on this clonotype: One base away lies a much larger clone, so this may be a sequencing read error. The chain carries TRBV3-1 and TRBJ1-3; D remains ambiguous. CDR3 length: 15 amino acids. Trimming stripped 2 bases from V and 4 bases from J, with 12 bases between. Germline values: CDR1 LGHDT, CDR2 YNNKEL (reference sequence). CDR3 protein: CASSQYQTYGNTIYF. The CDR3 DNA is TGTGCCAGCAGCCAATATCAAACTTACGGAAACACCATATATTTT.

There are many counts of this clonotype. The V gene is TRBV29-1, the J gene TRBJ2-7, with TRBD1 matching 8 bases. The CDR3 consists of 12 residues. Germline CDR1 is SQVTM and CDR2 is ANQGSEA. Losses at the gene ends were 4 bases for V and 7 bases for J; bases not matched to a gene: 6. Written as DNA, the CDR3 is TGCAGCGTTGCCAGGGGGCGAGGTGAGCAGTACTTC. This translates into CSVARGRGEQYF.

This clonotype was observed at least ten times. This sequence joins TRBV7-9 and TRBJ2-1, with 7 bases fitting TRBD2. Germline CDR1 is SEHNR and CDR2 is FQNEAQ (reference sequence). The CDR3 runs to 17 residues. The junction had 10 bases not matched to a gene; V was cut back by 5 bases and J by 0 bases. CDR3 protein: CASSPETSRPSYNEQFF. The CDR3 region has the DNA TGTGCCAGCAGCCCCGAGACTAGCCGACCCTCCTACAATGAGCAGTTCTTC.

This clonotype was picked up a small number of times. The rearrangement uses TRBV7-2 and TRBJ2-3; no clear D gene. This CDR3 has 14 residues. Germline-derived CDR1 and CDR2 are SGHTA and FQGNSA. The V end was cut by 4 bases, the J end by 4 bases, with 12 bases between. The CDR3 loop reads CASSYGRRADTQYF. DNA of the CDR3: TGTGCCAGCAGCTACGGCCGAAGGGCAGATACGCAGTATTTT.

Notes on this clonotype: A much larger clone is a single base away; this may be a read error. J is TRBJ1-2 and V is TRBV30; D remains ambiguous. Germline lookup yields CDR1 GTSNPN and CDR2 SVGIG (reference sequence). The CDR3 runs to 13 residues. The V end lost 5 bases, the J end lost 0 bases, and 10 bases lay between the germline ends. In DNA, the CDR3 is TGTGCCTGGCACCAACCTCCTAACTATGGCTACACCTTC. This gives the protein CAWHQPPNYGYTF.

This clonotype has ten or more counts. The CDR3 loop is CASSQAGASTDTQYF. The CDR3 DNA reads as TGTGCCAGCAGCCAAGCGGGAGCTAGCACAGATACGCAGTATTTT. The chain employs TRBV3-1 and TRBJ2-3, with D possibly matching TRBD2 (6 bases). In germline, CDR1 is LGHDT, CDR2 YNNKEL (reference sequence). The ends were cut back, 1 base at V and 0 bases at J, with 8 bases in the middle. The CDR3 sequence is 15 residues long.

This clonotype was seen repeatedly, ten times or more. The rearrangement joins TRBV5-1 to TRBJ2-3; D uncertain. Trimming removed 5 bases at V and 4 bases at J, with 8 bases between. CDR3 size: 12 residues. Germline V gives CDR1 SGHRS, CDR2 YFSETQ. The CDR3 DNA sequence: TGCGCCAGCAGATTCTGGTCAGATACGCAGTATTTT. This sequence encodes CASRFWSDTQYF.